The 25 T cell receptor beta chains given below trace back to one sample, sequenced in a study of blood T cell repertoires in COVID-19. The protocol was immunoSEQ multiplex PCR, while the TCRdb copy is restricted to in-frame clones and leaves out a portion. The table shows 210,000 or so clones, with around 84% occurring only once. Sequencing was done on a sample of PBMCs or T cells enriched from blood (not recorded which). The receptor set was obtained from a man aged 25-45 years with acute COVID-19.

The chain uses TRBV5-1 and TRBJ1-2; no clear D gene. Trimming pared 0 bases from V and 8 bases from J, leaving 14 bases between. The germline V gene encodes CDR1 SGHRS and CDR2 YFSETQ. The CDR3 length is 14 residues. DNA for the CDR3: TGCGCCAGCAGCTTGGAGGCGAGTCTAGGAGGCTACACCTTC. This sequence encodes CASSLEASLGGYTF.

The chain links TRBV27 to TRBJ1-2; D not certain. CDR1 and CDR2 (germline): MNHEY, SMNVEV (reference sequence). V dropped 4 bases and J dropped 1 base, with 7 bases sitting between them. The CDR3 consists of 13 residues. The CDR3 DNA follows: TGTGCCAGCAGTTCGAACAGTAACTATGGCTACACCTTC. Its protein product is CASSSNSNYGYTF.

V gene TRBV7-3 combines with J gene TRBJ2-6; 11 bases match TRBD2. CDR1 and CDR2 (germline): SGHTA, FQGTGA. After removal of 4 bases from V and 0 bases from J, the junction contained 5 bases not matched to a gene. CDR3 length: 18 amino acids. The CDR3 reads CASSSLAGGLSGANVLTF. CDR3 DNA sequence: TGTGCCAGCAGCTCCCTAGCGGGGGGCCTCTCTGGGGCCAACGTCCTGACTTTC. The full variable domain, with the rest looked up from reference TRBV7-3 and TRBJ2-6, is GAGVSQTPSNKVTEKGKYVELRCDPISGHTALYWYRQSLGQGPEFLIYFQGTGAADDSGLPNDRFFAVRPEGSVSTLKIQRTERGDSAVYLCASSSLAGGLSGANVLTFGAGSRLTVL.

This sequence joins TRBV5-1 and TRBJ2-3; possible D gene TRBD2, 6 bases. V gave up 3 bases and J gave up 4 bases, with 15 bases separating them. The germline V gene encodes CDR1 SGHRS and CDR2 YFSETQ. The length of the CDR3 is 15 residues. CDR3 nucleotides: TGCGCCAGCAGCTCTAAGACTAGACGGGCAGATACGCAGTATTTT. Protein: CASSSKTRRADTQYF.

This clone appeared a few times. The chain carries TRBV5-1 and TRBJ1-4; TRBD1 is a possible D gene (5 bases). Per germline, CDR1 SGHRS and CDR2 YFSETQ. The CDR3 runs to 15 residues. The V end was cut by 3 bases, the J end by 1 base, with 10 bases between. The CDR3: CASSSAGLTNEKLFF. Written as DNA, the CDR3 is TGCGCCAGCAGCTCGGCAGGGCTAACTAATGAAAAACTGTTTTTT.

V gene TRBV18 combines with J gene TRBJ1-1; D gene uncertain. CDR1 is KGHSH and CDR2 is LQKENI in the germline V gene. The CDR3 has 12 amino acids. V shed 2 bases and J shed 4 bases, with 5 bases lying between them. The DNA of the CDR3 is TGTGCCAGCTCACCAGGCCCCACTGAAGCTTTCTTT. Amino acids: CASSPGPTEAFF. Combining the CDR3 with reference TRBV18 and TRBJ1-1 gives the whole variable domain NAGVMQNPRHLVRRRGQEARLRCSPMKGHSHVYWYRQLPEEGLKFMVYLQKENIIDESGMPKERFSAEFPKEGPSILRIQQVVRGDSAAYFCASSPGPTEAFFGQGTRLTVV.

This clone showed up just once. The chain employs TRBV4-2 and TRBJ2-1, with 8 bases fitting TRBD2. Germline V lookup: CDR1 LGHNA, CDR2 YNFKEQ. This CDR3 region has 16 residues. Germline trimming cut 0 bases from V and 0 bases from J; bases unmatched to any gene: 1. The CDR3 loop reads CASSQDAGGSYNEQFF. In nucleotides, the CDR3 is TGTGCCAGCAGCCAAGATGCGGGGGGCTCCTACAATGAGCAGTTCTTC.

The rearrangement uses TRBV2 and TRBJ1-2; D gene uncertain. The germline gives CDR1 SNHLY, CDR2 FYNNEI. Trimming took 7 bases from V and 0 from J, leaving 9 bases between them. The CDR3 runs to 13 residues. The CDR3 DNA reads as TGTGCCAGCATCAAGCGTACTAACTATGGCTACACCTTC. Protein: CASIKRTNYGYTF.

The chain links TRBV6-1 to TRBJ1-2; 9 nucleotides agree with TRBD1. Germline V lookup: CDR1 MNHNS, CDR2 SASEGT. This CDR3 has 14 amino acids. Trimming took 1 base from V and 7 from J; bases not matched to a gene: 4. For the CDR3, the DNA is TGTGCCAGCAGTGAAGGGGACAGGGCGAGTGGCTACACCTTC. Translated: CASSEGDRASGYTF.

This chain connects TRBV5-1 to TRBJ1-6, with 12 bases aligning to TRBD1. The J segment lost 13 bases and the V segment lost 4 bases, leaving 6 bases of the junction unmatched. Germline V gives CDR1 SGHRS, CDR2 YFSETQ. The CDR3 sequence is 14 residues long. The chain's CDR3 is CASSAGQGASPLHF. For the CDR3, the DNA is TGCGCCAGCAGCGCGGGACAGGGGGCCTCGCCCCTCCACTTT.

This clone was found a few times. The J gene is TRBJ1-1, the V gene TRBV11-2, with TRBD1 identical over 7 bases. This CDR3 is built from 15 residues. After removal of 5 bases from V and 3 bases from J, the junction contained 9 bases not matched to a gene. Per germline, CDR1 SGHAT and CDR2 FQNNGV. CDR3 bases: TGTGCCAGCAGCACCAGGGGGTATACGGACACTGAAGCTTTCTTT. Its protein product is CASSTRGYTDTEAFF.

This clone was observed a handful of times. This rearrangement joins TRBV6-6 to TRBJ1-6; 9 bases fit TRBD1. This CDR3 contains 14 residues. Germline values: CDR1 MNHNY, CDR2 SVGAGI (reference sequence). V shed 6 bases and J 7 bases; nucleotides not matched to a gene: 4. CDR3 loop: CASRSDRGNSPLHF. DNA of the CDR3: TGTGCCAGCAGATCGGACAGGGGAAATTCACCCCTCCACTTT.

The rearrangement links TRBV6-5 to TRBJ1-5; D unresolved. Germline CDR1 is MNHEY and CDR2 is SVGAGI. The CDR3 sequence is 15 residues long. V was shortened by 5 bases and J by 0 bases, with 11 bases between the two germline ends. The CDR3 DNA follows: TGTGCCAGCAGTCCCCATATACATAGCAATCAGCCCCAGCATTTT. It translates to CASSPHIHSNQPQHF.

V is TRBV3-1 (or the pseudogene TRBV3-2) and J is TRBJ2-1; 12 bases are a match to TRBD2. CDR1 and CDR2 (germline): LGHDT, YNNKEL (reference sequence). This CDR3 comprises 15 residues. V shed 4 bases, J shed 5 bases, and the junction held 3 bases outside the gene matches. CDR3: CASSPSGGGNNEQFF. The CDR3 nucleotides are TGTGCCAGCAGCCCTAGCGGGGGGGGAAACAATGAGCAGTTCTTC.

J is TRBJ1-5 and V is TRBV6-5; D gene ambiguous. The germline V gene encodes CDR1 MNHEY and CDR2 SVGAGI. The V end was cut by 5 bases, the J end by 7 bases, with 12 bases between. The CDR3 length is 13 residues. The CDR3 region has the DNA TGTGCCAGCAGTCCCTTTCTTGTACAGCCCCAGCATTTT. Its translation is CASSPFLVQPQHF.

The V call is TRBV19, the J call TRBJ1-5; D is possibly TRBD1 (5 bases). The V end was cut by 1 base, the J end by 14 bases, with 9 bases between. The CDR3 runs to 11 residues. CDR1 and CDR2 (germline): LNHDA, SQIVND (reference sequence). The CDR3 spells CASSIGGGEHF. CDR3 nucleotide sequence: TGTGCCAGTAGTATAGGGGGCGGCGAGCATTTT.

This chain uses TRBV10-3 with TRBJ2-3; 11 bases are a match to TRBD2. The V gene's germline CDR1 is ENHRY and CDR2 SYGVKD. The CDR3 covers 17 residues. Trimming removed 3 bases from V and 2 bases from J; junction bases left unmatched: 7. The CDR3 here is CAISDPPSGGITDTQYF. The CDR3 DNA follows: TGTGCCATCAGTGACCCTCCTAGCGGGGGGATCACAGATACGCAGTATTTT.

The chain carries TRBV6-5 and TRBJ1-2; 8 bases agree with TRBD1. Trimming took 6 bases from V and 4 from J; bases not matched to a gene: 1. Germline CDR1 and CDR2: MNHEY and SVGAGI. The CDR3 totals 12 residues. CDR3 in DNA: TGTGCCAGCAGACAGGGGGGCTATGGCTACACCTTC. Amino acid sequence: CASRQGGYGYTF.

This chain connects TRBV5-1 to TRBJ2-5; D is unclear. This CDR3 contains 12 residues. From germline, CDR1 is SGHRS and CDR2 YFSETQ. The V gene lost 5 bases and the J gene lost 5 bases, with 10 bases spanning the gap. CDR3 nucleotides: TGCGCCAGCAGGCTGACAATCGAGACCCAGTACTTC. Translating gives CASRLTIETQYF.

The rearrangement links TRBV6-1 to TRBJ1-6, with 8 bases matching TRBD1. This CDR3 region has 15 residues. Unmatched junction bases numbered 6, after V lost 2 bases and J lost 9 bases. Germline CDR1 reads MNHNS; CDR2 reads SASEGT. The DNA of the CDR3 is TGTGCCAGCAGTGAAATGCAGGGGGCAGGTTCACCCCTCCACTTT. Translation gives CASSEMQGAGSPLHF.

The chain uses TRBV5-4 and TRBJ2-7; 7 bases are a match to TRBD1. Germline trimming cut 2 bases from V and 5 bases from J; bases unmatched to any gene: 10. The V gene's germline CDR1 is SGHNT and CDR2 YYREEE (reference sequence). The CDR3 is 15 residues long. The CDR3 nucleotides read TGTGCCAGCAGCTTAAAGGGGGCCCACCTCGACGAGCAGTACTTC. Translating gives CASSLKGAHLDEQYF.

This chain links TRBV10-3 with TRBJ1-1; 7 bases fit TRBD1. The V gene's germline CDR1 is ENHRY and CDR2 SYGVKD. This CDR3 is built from 12 residues. The J segment lost 8 bases and the V segment lost 3 bases, leaving 3 bases of the junction unmatched. The CDR3 region is CAISDVGGEAFF. CDR3 coding DNA: TGTGCCATCAGTGATGTAGGGGGCGAAGCTTTCTTT.

The chain carries TRBV19 and TRBJ2-7; D is ambiguous. Trimming took 5 bases from V and 6 from J, leaving 20 bases between them. This CDR3 has 15 amino acids. Germline CDR1 LNHDA, CDR2 SQIVND (reference sequence). CDR3 sequence reads: CASSPASIGVPEQYF. The DNA of the CDR3 is TGTGCCAGTAGTCCCGCTTCTATAGGAGTTCCCGAGCAGTACTTC.

This clone was counted once. The CDR3 spells CASSPAQGLPYEQYF. The CDR3 DNA follows: TGTGCCAGCAGCCCCGCCCAGGGGCTCCCCTACGAGCAGTACTTC. The rearrangement joins TRBV7-9 to TRBJ2-7, with TRBD1 as a possible D gene (6 bases). CDR1 and CDR2 from the germline V gene are SEHNR and FQNEAQ (reference sequence). The CDR3 sequence is 15 residues long. Trimming took 5 bases from V and 2 from J, leaving 16 bases between them.

The chain is built from TRBV9 and TRBJ1-1, with D perhaps TRBD1 (5 bases). This CDR3 is 15 amino acids long. The germline V gene has CDR1 SGDLS and CDR2 YYNGEE. V lost 4 bases to trimming and J lost 3 bases, with 16 bases between them. DNA of the CDR3: TGTGCCAGCAGCACCAACTCCCGGGGGGACACTGAAGCTTTCTTT. It encodes CASSTNSRGDTEAFF.